Below, 9 T cell receptor beta chains from the same sample are listed, as sequenced in a study of T cell responses to AZD1222 COVID-19 vaccine. Using immunoSEQ multiplex PCR, the repertoire was profiled, and TCRdb retains in-frame clones only, with some absent. The sample lists about 120,000 clones, about 87% seen once, with around 6.1% in the top ten. The material sequenced was peripheral blood, taken on day 0 of AZD1222 vaccination. Every receptor here comes from an adult in good health.

This clone was seen just once. The gene calls are TRBV7-9 and TRBJ1-1, with D hard to call. V shed 0 bases and J shed 2 bases, with 10 bases lying between them. The CDR3 sequence is 15 residues long. Looked up from germline, CDR1 is SEHNR and CDR2 is FQNEAQ (reference sequence). The CDR3 reads CASSLAAAVNTEAFF. CDR3 DNA sequence: TGTGCCAGCAGCTTAGCGGCGGCAGTAAACACTGAAGCTTTCTTT.

This clone was observed once. The rearrangement links TRBV30 to TRBJ1-1; D remains ambiguous. The CDR3 has 14 amino acids. Germline loops: CDR1 GTSNPN, CDR2 SVGIG (reference sequence). Deletions cut 2 bases from V and 2 bases from J, with 12 bases between. The CDR3 protein is CAWSFFGSNTEAFF. Here the CDR3 DNA reads TGTGCCTGGAGTTTCTTCGGGTCTAACACTGAAGCTTTCTTT. Based on the CDR3 plus reference TRBV30 and TRBJ1-1, the full variable domain is SQTIHQWPATLVQPVGSPLSLECTVEGTSNPNLYWYRQAAGRGLQLLFYSVGIGQISSEVPQNLSASRPQDRQFILSSKKLLLSDSGFYLCAWSFFGSNTEAFFGQGTRLTVV.

This chain links TRBV5-4 with TRBJ2-7, with 12 bases that match TRBD2. CDR1 and CDR2 (germline): SGHNT, YYREEE (reference sequence). Trimming at V came to 4 bases and at J to 0 bases, leaving 2 bases not matched to a gene. This CDR3 region has 15 residues. The DNA for the CDR3 is TGTGCCAGCAGCCCGACTAGCGGGAGCTCCTACGAGCAGTACTTC. As protein: CASSPTSGSSYEQYF.

The chain has TRBV30 and TRBJ1-3; no firm D call. Trimming took off 4 bases at V and 7 bases at J, with 5 bases between the two ends. Looked up from germline, CDR1 is GTSNPN and CDR2 is SVGIG (reference sequence). This CDR3 has 10 amino acids. The CDR3 DNA sequence: TGTGCCTGGATTTGGAACACCATATATTTT. Translating gives CAWIWNTIYF.

The chain joins TRBV6-1 to TRBJ2-5, with D unresolved. CDR1 MNHNS and CDR2 SASEGT come from the germline V gene. The CDR3 loop spans 12 amino acids. Trimming cost V 2 bases and J 7 bases, with 8 bases left between them. In nucleotides, the CDR3 is TGTGCCAGCAGTGAAAGCCATGTGACCCAGTACTTC. Amino acid sequence: CASSESHVTQYF.

The genes are TRBV25-1 and TRBJ1-3; tentative D call: TRBD1 (6 bases). This CDR3 has 15 residues. V gave up 6 bases and J gave up 0 bases, with 12 bases separating them. The germline V gene encodes CDR1 MGHDK and CDR2 SYGVNS. The CDR3 reads CASRKTGSSGNTIYF. The DNA of the CDR3 is TGTGCCAGCAGAAAAACAGGGTCCTCTGGAAACACCATATATTTT.

On this clone: An end of the junction differs from the germline gene, which may be a read error. CDR3 amino acids: CASSSRQGQATQYF. The CDR3 DNA follows: TGTGCCAGCAGCTCTCGACAGGGTCAAGCGACCCAGTACTTC. The V and J genes are TRBV7-2 and TRBJ2-5; 7 bases are shared with TRBD1. Germline V lookup: CDR1 SGHTA, CDR2 FQGNSA. This CDR3 is 14 amino acids long.

V gene TRBV15 combines with J gene TRBJ1-1, with D perhaps TRBD1 (6 bases). The CDR3 consists of 15 residues. CDR1 is LNHNV, CDR2 YYDKDF, per germline (reference sequence). V was cut by 4 bases and J by 0 bases, with 12 bases left in between. The CDR3 nucleotides are TGTGCCACCAGCAAAGGACAGCCAGTGAACACTGAAGCTTTCTTT. Protein sequence: CATSKGQPVNTEAFF.

The chain uses TRBV19 and TRBJ1-1; 7 bases align to TRBD1. Per the germline V gene, CDR1 is LNHDA and CDR2 is SQIVND (reference sequence). There are 15 residues in the CDR3. The junction had 11 bases not matched to a gene; V was cut back by 5 bases and J by 5 bases. This CDR3 reads CASSFRQGRGTEAFF. The CDR3 region has the DNA TGTGCCAGTAGTTTTCGACAGGGAAGGGGTACTGAAGCTTTCTTT.